These T cell receptor beta chains were read from a single sample in a study of cytomegalovirus exposure and HLA in healthy donors. Generated by immunoSEQ multiplex PCR, the TCRdb table keeps only in-frame clones and is missing some. The profile shows 95,000 to 150,000 clones, 83% of them singletons. What was sequenced was PBMCs. The source is a woman between 40 and 50 years old in good health and CMV-seropositive. Each CDR3 is given with its conserved first and last residue. A D gene is named only where the DNA matches it firmly. Not every row has a clone size; where given, it reads once, few, many or a size class.

. TRBJ2-5 . TRBV4-1 TGCGCCAGCAGCCCTGGACAGCCTCAAGAGACCCAGTACTTC CASSPGQPQETQYF
TRBD2 TRBJ2-5 . TRBV7-8 TGTGCCAGCAGCTTAGGGGCTAGCGGGAGAGTCGGCGAGACCCAGTACTTC CASSLGASGRVGETQYF
TRBD1 TRBJ2-7 . TRBV6-1 TGTGCCAGCAGCCGGGACAGAGCCTACGAGCAGTACTTC CASSRDRAYEQYF
. TRBJ2-7 . TRBV28 TGTGCCACCACGCAGGGGAGAAGCTACGAGCAGTACTTC CATTQGRSYEQYF
. TRBJ2-1 . TRBV11-3 TGTGCCAGCAGCGTCGGGATCCAGAGCTCCTACAATGAGCAGTTCTTC CASSVGIQSSYNEQFF
. TRBJ1-4 . TRBV9 TGTGCCAGCAGCGTCTCTACCGGAGGGGTAAATGAAAAACTGTTTTTT CASSVSTGGVNEKLFF
TRBD2 TRBJ2-3 . TRBV28 TGTGCCAGCAGATCTCACAGGACGGCTAGCGGGGGGAGCACAGATACGCAGTATTTT CASRSHRTASGGSTDTQYF
TRBD2 TRBJ2-1 . TRBV5-1 TGCGCCAGCCAAGCCAGGACTAGCGGGATAGGAGGGGAGCAGTTCTTC CASQARTSGIGGEQFF
. TRBJ1-1 . TRBV30 TGTGCCTGGAGTGTATGGGACACCTATAACGCTGAAGCTTTCTTT CAWSVWDTYNAEAFF
. TRBJ2-7 . TRBV4-1 TGCGCCAGCAGCCAAGAACCTCCAGGTGAACCATCCTACGAGCAGTACTTC CASSQEPPGEPSYEQYF
. TRBJ2-1 . TRBV5-8 TGTGCCAGCAGCTGGGGGGACAGTGATTTAAATGAGCAGTTCTTC CASSWGDSDLNEQFF
TRBD2 TRBJ2-1 . TRBV5-1 TGCGCCAGCAAAGGCCTAGCGGGTGGATACAATGAGCAGTTCTTC CASKGLAGGYNEQFF
TRBD2 TRBJ2-3 . TRBV6-6 TGTGCCAGCAGGCCGCGGAAAGCGGGAGGGGCAGATACGCAGTATTTT CASRPRKAGGADTQYF
. TRBJ2-3 . TRBV11-2 TGTGCCAGCAGCTTAGTGCCCCAGAGCACAGATACGCAGTATTTT CASSLVPQSTDTQYF
TRBD1 TRBJ2-7 few TRBV25-1 TGTGCCAGCAGTGGACCGGACAGGGGCGATGTCTTGCAGTACTTC CASSGPDRGDVLQYF
TRBD2 TRBJ2-7 . TRBV5-6 TGTGCCAGCAGCTCGTCTACTAGCGGGAGAGCCTACGAGCAGTACTTC CASSSSTSGRAYEQYF
. TRBJ2-7 . TRBV7-3 TGTGCCAGCAGCTTTAGCGGAGGGGCCCCCTACGAGCAGTACTTC CASSFSGGAPYEQYF
TRBD1 TRBJ1-1 few TRBV25-1 TGTGCCAGCAGTGAGGGACAGGGGGTAGACACTGAAGCTTTCTTT CASSEGQGVDTEAFF
TRBD2 TRBJ2-3 few TRBV5-4 TGTGCCAGCAGCTCACGGACTAGCGGGAAAGATACGCAGTATTTT CASSSRTSGKDTQYF
TRBD1 TRBJ2-3 few TRBV10-3 TGTGCCATCAGTGAGCCGGACAGGGGAGTAAATACGCAGTATTTT CAISEPDRGVNTQYF
TRBD1 TRBJ2-7 . TRBV6-1 TGTGCCAGCAGTGACAGACAGGGGGACTACGAGCAGTACTTC CASSDRQGDYEQYF
. TRBJ1-5 once TRBV10-3 TGTGCCATCAGTGGATCAGGGGTTAGCAATCAGCCCCAGCATTTT CAISGSGVSNQPQHF
TRBD2 TRBJ2-7 . TRBV19 TGTGCCAGTAGTGACGGACTAGCGGGGCCAACCTACGAGCAGTACTTC CASSDGLAGPTYEQYF
. TRBJ1-5 once TRBV7-8 TGTGCCAGCAGCCGATTGGCCGAGCCCCAGCATTTT CASSRLAEPQHF
. TRBJ1-1 . TRBV6-6 TGTGCCAGCGGGCAGAAGAACACTGAAGCTTTCTTT CASGQKNTEAFF
TRBD2 TRBJ2-3 . TRBV6-5 TGTGCCAGCAGTTGGGGACTAGCGGGAGGCGAAGATACGCAGTATTTT CASSWGLAGGEDTQYF
. TRBJ2-3 . TRBV7-8 TGTGCCAGCAGCCTTAGCGAACATACGCAGTATTTT CASSLSEHTQYF
TRBD2 TRBJ2-3 medium-sized TRBV4-3 TGCGCCAGCAGCCAAGATTTGGCTAGCGGAAGCACAGATACGCAGTATTTT CASSQDLASGSTDTQYF
TRBD2 TRBJ2-7 . TRBV6-7 TGTGCCAGCAGTTACTCGGCACTAGCGGGTTTCTCCTACGAGCAGTACTTC CASSYSALAGFSYEQYF
. TRBJ2-2 few TRBV6-5 TGTGCCAGCAGTTACCTCGACAGGAGATACACCGGGGAGCTGTTTTTT CASSYLDRRYTGELFF
. TRBJ1-4 . TRBV9 TGTGCCAGCAGCGTCGGGGAGGGCGGGAATGAAAAACTGTTTTTT CASSVGEGGNEKLFF
. TRBJ1-1 . TRBV18 TGTGCCAGCTCACCCGACAGGACCTACACTGAAGCTTTCTTT CASSPDRTYTEAFF
TRBD2 TRBJ2-1 . TRBV4-1 TGCGCCAGCAGCCAAGAGGTGGGAGGGCCGGGTGAGCAGTTCTTC CASSQEVGGPGEQFF
TRBD1 TRBJ1-4 . TRBV5-1 TGCGCCAGCAGCTCGACAGGGGGAGGGGAAAAACTGTTTTTT CASSSTGGGEKLFF
. TRBJ2-1 . TRBV7-6 TGTGCCAGCAGCCGCGGACAGTTAAGCTCCTACAATGAGCAGTTCTTC CASSRGQLSSYNEQFF
TRBD2 TRBJ2-7 . TRBV7-8 TGTGCCAGCAGCTCGCGGGTGCGGGAGGGCGTCTACGAGCAGTACTTC CASSSRVREGVYEQYF
. TRBJ2-7 . TRBV27 TGTGCCAGCAGTGTCCGTCGGGGCGGGACTTACGAGCAGTACTTC CASSVRRGGTYEQYF
. TRBJ2-5 . TRBV15 TGTGCTACCCAAACCTCTGTGCGGGACCAAGAGACCCAGTACTTC CATQTSVRDQETQYF
. TRBJ2-1 . TRBV27 TGTGCCAGCAGTTTGTACCGGACGGGGAGCTCCTACAATGAGCAGTTCTTC CASSLYRTGSSYNEQFF
TRBD2 TRBJ2-7 . TRBV4-2 TGTGCCAGCAGCCAAGGAGGGACTAGCGGGATCGGCTACGAGCAGTACTTC CASSQGGTSGIGYEQYF